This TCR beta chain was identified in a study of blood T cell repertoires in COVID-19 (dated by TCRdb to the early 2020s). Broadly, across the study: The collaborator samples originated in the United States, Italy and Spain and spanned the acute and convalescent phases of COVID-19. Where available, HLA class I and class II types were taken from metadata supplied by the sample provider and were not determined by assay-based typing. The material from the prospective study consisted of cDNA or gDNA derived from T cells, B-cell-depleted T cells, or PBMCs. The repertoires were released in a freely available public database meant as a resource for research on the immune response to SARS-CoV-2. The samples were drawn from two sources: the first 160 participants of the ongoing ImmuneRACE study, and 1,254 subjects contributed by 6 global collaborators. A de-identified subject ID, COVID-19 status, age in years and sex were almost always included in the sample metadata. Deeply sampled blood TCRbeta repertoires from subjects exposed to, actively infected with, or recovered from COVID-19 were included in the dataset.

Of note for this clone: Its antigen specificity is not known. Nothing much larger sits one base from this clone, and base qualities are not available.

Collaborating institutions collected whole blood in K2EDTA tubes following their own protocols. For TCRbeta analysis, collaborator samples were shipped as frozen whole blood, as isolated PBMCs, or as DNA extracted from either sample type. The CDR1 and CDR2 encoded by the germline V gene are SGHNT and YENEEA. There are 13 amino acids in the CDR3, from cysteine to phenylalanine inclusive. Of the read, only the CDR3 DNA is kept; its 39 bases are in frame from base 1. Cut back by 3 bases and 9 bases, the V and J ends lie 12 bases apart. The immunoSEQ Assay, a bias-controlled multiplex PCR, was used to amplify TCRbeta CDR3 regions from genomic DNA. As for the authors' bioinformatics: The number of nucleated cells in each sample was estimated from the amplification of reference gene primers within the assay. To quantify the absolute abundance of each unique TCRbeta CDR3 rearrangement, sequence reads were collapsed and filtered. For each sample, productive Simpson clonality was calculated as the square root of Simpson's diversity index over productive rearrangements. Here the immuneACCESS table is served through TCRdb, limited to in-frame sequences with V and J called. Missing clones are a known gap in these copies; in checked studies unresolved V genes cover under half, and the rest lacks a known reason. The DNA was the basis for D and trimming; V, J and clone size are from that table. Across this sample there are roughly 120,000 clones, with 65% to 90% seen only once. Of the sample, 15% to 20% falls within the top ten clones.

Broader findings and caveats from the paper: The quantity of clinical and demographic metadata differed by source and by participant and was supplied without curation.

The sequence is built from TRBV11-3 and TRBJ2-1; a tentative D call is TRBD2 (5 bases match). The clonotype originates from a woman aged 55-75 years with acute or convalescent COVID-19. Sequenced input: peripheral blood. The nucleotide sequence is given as TGTGCCAGCAGCTTCCCCCCGGGGTCTGAGCAGTTCTTC. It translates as CASSFPPGSEQFF.